This T cell receptor beta chain was captured by sequencing in a study of blood T cell repertoires in COVID-19. For the study at large: Specimens from acute and convalescent COVID-19 originated in the United States, Italy and Spain. T cells, B-cell-depleted T cells, or PBMCs supplied cDNA or gDNA.

The sample holds one count of this clone. Per the authors' pipeline: Nucleated cell number was recorded as an estimate derived from reference gene primer amplification. The method was immunoSEQ multiplex PCR; TCRdb's version includes in-frame clones alone and lacks a portion of them. V and J calls and clone size are copied from that table; D and trimming were computed from the DNA. The data contain fewer than 650,000 clones, 85% to 90% of them singletons. Seattle-derived patients entered the study during active infection and were followed longitudinally. Sequencing input: peripheral blood. The sequence derives from a woman aged 50 to 60 with COVID-19, enrolled during active disease.

The CDR3, as DNA: TGTGCCAGCAGCGAGCCGGGACAGATGAACACTGAAGCTTTCTTT. Its protein is CASSEPGQMNTEAFF. The chain uses TRBV2 and TRBJ1-1; 7 positions match TRBD1. CDR1 is SNHLY and CDR2 is FYNNEI in the germline V gene. The CDR3 has 15 residues. V lost 6 bases and J lost 0; bases outside the gene matches: 7.